These 19 T cell receptor beta chains came from one sample sequenced in a study of T cells in Graves' hyperthyroidism and ophthalmopathy. Using RNA transcripts as the source, TCR beta CDR3 regions were amplified. The HTBI primer set served for first-round RT-PCR of the TCR CDR3. From the multiplex PCR reads, TCRdb called clonotypes with MiXCR, one entry per CDR3 protein. This table holds fewer than 900,000 distinct CDR3 sequences, 16% found once. The sample was blood. These receptors all stem from a man aged 18-30 years with Graves' hyperthyroidism.

This chain joins TRBV5-8 and TRBJ2-2; 8 nucleotides agree with TRBD2. The CDR3 contains 15 residues. The V segment lost 4 bases and the J segment 5 bases; nucleotides outside the gene matches: 7. Germline CDR1 is SGHTS and CDR2 is YDEGEE. DNA for the CDR3: TGTGCCAGCAGCGAGTATCGGGAGGGTACCGGGGAGCTGTTTTTT. This sequence encodes CASSEYREGTGELFF.

This clonotype has a handful of counts. This chain connects TRBV6-5 to TRBJ2-2; unclear D gene. V was trimmed by 0 bases and J by 1 base, leaving 6 bases between them. Germline-derived CDR1 and CDR2 are MNHEY and SVGAGI. The CDR3 loop spans 15 amino acids. DNA of the CDR3: TGTGCCAGCAGTTACTCCCAGGTGAACACCGGGGAGCTGTTTTTT. Translating it yields CASSYSQVNTGELFF.

This clonotype showed up many times. The chain carries TRBV6-1 and TRBJ2-5, with 7 bases matching TRBD1. This CDR3 has 14 residues. Germline CDR1 MNHNS, CDR2 SASEGT. V trimming: 7 bases; J trimming: 5 bases; junction bases outside the gene matches: 10. This CDR3 is CASTPSTGTETQYF. The DNA of the CDR3 is TGTGCCAGCACCCCCTCGACAGGGACGGAGACCCAGTACTTC.

This clonotype was found many times. The V call is TRBV7-2, the J call TRBJ1-1, with D hard to call. This CDR3 spans 14 amino acids. Germline assignment: CDR1 SGHTA and CDR2 FQGNSA. Trimming left V 3 bases short and J 1 base short, with 9 bases between. The CDR3 nucleotides are TGTGCCAGCAGCTTCAGAGGAGGGAACACTGAAGCTTTCTTT. As protein: CASSFRGGNTEAFF.

This clonotype was observed at least ten times. The chain links TRBV24-1 to TRBJ1-1; 7 nucleotides agree with TRBD1. The CDR3 length is 13 residues. From germline, CDR1 is KGHDR and CDR2 SFDVKD. The V gene end was trimmed by 4 bases and the J gene end by 3 bases; junction bases not matched to a gene: 1. In DNA, the CDR3 is TGTGCCACCAGTGAGCAGGGGGACACTGAAGCTTTCTTT. Amino acids: CATSEQGDTEAFF.

This clonotype was found a few times. This chain joins TRBV11-2 and TRBJ2-2; possibly TRBD2 for D (5 bases). This CDR3 contains 15 residues. Per germline, CDR1 SGHAT and CDR2 FQNNGV. Trimming removed 1 base from V and 6 bases from J, with 12 bases in between. The CDR3 loop is CASSLVWGEAGELFF. The DNA for the CDR3 is TGTGCCAGCAGCTTAGTTTGGGGAGAAGCCGGGGAGCTGTTTTTT.

This clonotype was seen ten or more times. The V and J genes are TRBV11-2 and TRBJ2-7; 8 bases map to TRBD1. Trimming cost V 4 bases and J 2 bases; bases outside gene matches: 10. The length of the CDR3 is 16 residues. Germline lookup yields CDR1 SGHAT and CDR2 FQNNGV. The chain's CDR3 is CASSSPGQGPAYEQYF. DNA for the CDR3: TGTGCCAGCAGCTCCCCCGGACAGGGTCCAGCCTACGAGCAGTACTTC. Together with reference TRBV11-2 and TRBJ2-7, the CDR3 gives the full variable domain: EAGVAQSPRYKIIEKRQSVAFWCNPISGHATLYWYQQILGQGPKLLIQFQNNGVVDDSQLPKDRFSAERLKGVDSTLKIQPAKLEDSAVYLCASSSPGQGPAYEQYFGPGTRLTVT.

This clonotype was counted between two and nine times. The chain combines TRBV2 with TRBJ2-5; weak D call: TRBD2 (6 bases). The V and J ends lost 7 bases and 4 bases respectively, with 22 bases between them. The germline V gene has CDR1 SNHLY and CDR2 FYNNEI. This CDR3 is 16 amino acids long. The CDR3 spells CASTQNPSALSETQYF. The CDR3 nucleotides read TGTGCCAGCACCCAGAACCCTAGCGCTCTATCAGAGACCCAGTACTTC.

This clonotype was observed a handful of times. This chain uses TRBV11-2 with TRBJ2-2, with TRBD2 matching 12 bases. This CDR3 is 18 amino acids long. V lost 4 bases and J lost 6; bases outside the gene matches: 12. Germline CDR1 SGHAT, CDR2 FQNNGV. The CDR3 nucleotides are TGTGCCAGCAGCTGGCCGTCTAGCGGGAGGGCCGGACCCGGGGAGCTGTTTTTT. This translates into CASSWPSSGRAGPGELFF.

There are a few counts of this clonotype. This chain links TRBV6-2 or TRBV6-3 with TRBJ2-3; D possibly uses TRBD1 or TRBD2 (6 bases each). The CDR3 has 14 residues. Germline CDR1 is MNHEY and CDR2 is SVGEGT. V was cut by 6 bases and J by 2 bases, with 12 bases left in between. CDR3 residues: CASSPRGPTDTQYF. The CDR3 DNA reads TGTGCCAGCAGCCCCCGGGGGCCCACAGATACGCAGTATTTT.

The chain is built from TRBV11-2 and TRBJ2-7; 9 positions agree with TRBD1. CDR3 length: 18 residues. With V trimmed by 1 base and J by 2 bases, 12 bases remained unmatched. From germline, CDR1 is SGHAT and CDR2 FQNNGV. CDR3 nucleotides: TGTGCCAGCAGCTTAGGACTCATTTACAGGGGGCGGGCCTACGAGCAGTACTTC. It encodes CASSLGLIYRGRAYEQYF.

This clonotype was recorded at least ten times. V usage is TRBV18 and J usage is TRBJ1-4; weak D call: TRBD1 (6 bases). Germline CDR1 KGHSH, CDR2 LQKENI. CDR3 length: 16 amino acids. V dropped 1 base and J dropped 7 bases, with 16 bases sitting between them. CDR3 nucleotide sequence: TGTGCCAGCTCACCACGGGAACAGGGAGTCGGTGAAAAACTGTTTTTT. Protein: CASSPREQGVGEKLFF.

The J gene is TRBJ1-1, the V gene TRBV6-1; the match to TRBD1 covers 9 bases. CDR1 and CDR2 (germline): MNHNS, SASEGT. This CDR3 has 17 amino acids. After removal of 5 bases from V and 1 base from J, the junction contained 11 bases not matched to a gene. The CDR3 DNA sequence: TGTGCCAGCAGTACCATAGACAGGGGGATTAAGAACACTGAAGCTTTCTTT. It encodes CASSTIDRGIKNTEAFF.

The chain recombines TRBV7-2 with TRBJ2-7; D remains ambiguous. With 5 bases removed from V and 5 bases from J, the gap between germline ends came to 13 bases. The V gene's germline CDR1 is SGHTA and CDR2 FQGNSA. The length of the CDR3 is 13 residues. CDR3 region: CASSPSIAHEQYF. Here the CDR3 DNA reads TGTGCCAGCAGCCCTAGTATTGCCCACGAGCAGTACTTC.

A remark on this clonotype: A much larger clone differs by one base, so this may be a read error. The chain carries TRBV6-1 and TRBJ2-7; the match to TRBD2 covers 9 bases. Trimming took 4 bases from V and 3 from J; bases not matched to a gene: 1. The CDR3 consists of 13 residues. The V gene's germline CDR1 is MNHNS and CDR2 SASEGT. CDR3 nucleotides: TGTGCCAGCAGTGCTAGCGGGATCTACGAGCAGTACTTC. This gives the protein CASSASGIYEQYF.

This chain connects TRBV5-8 to TRBJ1-1; no clear D. CDR3 length equals 15 residues. CDR1 and CDR2 (germline): SGHTS, YDEGEE. The V end was cut by 3 bases, the J end by 1 base, with 13 bases between. Written as DNA, the CDR3 is TGTGCCAGCAGCTCAACCAGAGACACGAACACTGAAGCTTTCTTT. Translating it yields CASSSTRDTNTEAFF.

This clonotype occurred a few times. The V gene is TRBV2, the J gene TRBJ1-1; weak D call: TRBD1 (5 bases). CDR1 is SNHLY and CDR2 is FYNNEI in the germline V gene. Between the trimmed V and J ends, which lost 7 bases and 3 bases, there was a span of 12 bases. This CDR3 region has 13 residues. CDR3 nucleotide sequence: TGTGCCAGCATCTCGGACATGGACACTGAAGCTTTCTTT. This sequence encodes CASISDMDTEAFF.

This clonotype appeared many times. This rearrangement joins TRBV28 to TRBJ2-7; 8 bases agree with TRBD1. CDR3 length: 19 amino acids. Germline V gives CDR1 MDHEN, CDR2 SYDVKM. J was trimmed by 2 bases and V by 4 bases; bases with no gene match: 19. CDR3 DNA sequence: TGTGCCAGCAGTTATTCTTATCCCACTCCCCCGGACAGGGCCTACGAGCAGTACTTC. Translation: CASSYSYPTPPDRAYEQYF.

The count of this clonotype is one. The chain recombines TRBV6-1 with TRBJ2-1, with D tentatively TRBD2 (6 bases). Looked up from germline, CDR1 is MNHNS and CDR2 is SASEGT. This CDR3 has 15 residues. V lost 5 bases and J 9 bases, leaving 20 bases between the germline ends. The CDR3 is CASSPQAGGIAEQFF. In DNA, the CDR3 is TGTGCCAGCAGTCCACAAGCGGGTGGAATCGCTGAGCAGTTCTTC.